Presented here are 7 T cell receptor beta chains from one specimen sequenced in a study of early stage breast cancer tumors. Data came from immunoSEQ multiplex PCR; TCRdb stores just in-frame clones and leaves some out. The sample contains tens of thousands of clones, around four fifths of which appear only once. Source material: blood. Receptors were obtained from a person in their sixties or seventies with breast cancer.

The chain joins TRBV5-1 to TRBJ2-1; D gene unclear. This CDR3 is built from 15 residues. CDR1 is SGHRS and CDR2 is YFSETQ in the germline V gene. Deletions cut 4 bases from V and 6 bases from J, with 17 bases between. The CDR3 protein is CASSPTTTYGNEQFF. Here the CDR3 DNA reads TGCGCCAGCAGCCCAACAACCACGTACGGCAATGAGCAGTTCTTC.

The chain carries TRBV5-4 and TRBJ1-1; D is unresolved. V lost 5 bases to trimming and J lost 3 bases, with 17 bases between them. The CDR3 has 15 amino acids. Germline CDR1 and CDR2: SGHNT and YYREEE (reference sequence). This chain's CDR3 is CASSPITRRDTEAFF. The CDR3 nucleotides are TGTGCCAGCAGTCCAATCACTCGGAGGGACACTGAAGCTTTCTTT.

J is TRBJ2-2 and V is TRBV9; 9 nucleotides line up with TRBD1. V lost 5 bases, J lost 15 bases, and 8 bases stayed unmatched. The CDR3 is made up of 12 amino acids. Looked up from germline, CDR1 is SGDLS and CDR2 is YYNGEE. The CDR3 nucleotides read TGTGCCAGCAGTTCCGGACAGGGGAAGATGTTTTTT. Protein product: CASSSGQGKMFF. Full variable domain (missing parts from reference TRBV9 and TRBJ2-2): DSGVTQTPKHLITATGQRVTLRCSPRSGDLSVYWYQQSLDQGLQFLIQYYNGEERAKGNILERFSAQQFPDLHSELNLSSLELGDSALYFCASSSGQGKMFFGEGSRLTVL.

The chain links TRBV5-1 to TRBJ2-3, with TRBD2 matching 8 bases. The CDR3 totals 13 residues. Germline trimming cut 1 base from V and 6 bases from J; bases unmatched to any gene: 1. Germline CDR1 reads SGHRS; CDR2 reads YFSETQ. The CDR3 here is CASSLIAGDTQYF. In DNA form, the CDR3 reads TGCGCCAGCAGCTTGATAGCGGGGGATACGCAGTATTTT. The whole variable domain, remainder taken from reference TRBV5-1 and TRBJ2-3, is KAGVTQTPRYLIKTRGQQVTLSCSPISGHRSVSWYQQTPGQGLQFLFEYFSETQRNKGNFPGRFSGRQFSNSRSEMNVSTLELGDSALYLCASSLIAGDTQYFGPGTRLTVL.

This sequence joins TRBV19 and TRBJ2-3; TRBD2 matches 9 bases. V gave up 3 bases and J gave up 4 bases; unmatched junction bases: 11. Germline V CDR1 and CDR2: LNHDA, SQIVND (reference sequence). This CDR3 comprises 17 residues. The CDR3 sequence: CASSMAGGPIGADTQYF. CDR3 in DNA: TGTGCCAGTAGTATGGCGGGAGGGCCGATCGGTGCAGATACGCAGTATTTT. Based on the CDR3 plus reference TRBV19 and TRBJ2-3, the full variable domain is DGGITQSPKYLFRKEGQNVTLSCEQNLNHDAMYWYRQDPGQGLRLIYYSQIVNDFQKGDIAEGYSVSREKKESFPLTVTSAQKNPTAFYLCASSMAGGPIGADTQYFGPGTRLTVL.

This sequence joins TRBV18 and TRBJ2-7; D is possibly TRBD1 (6 bases). Deletions cut 2 bases from V and 4 bases from J, with 12 bases between. CDR3 length equals 14 residues. From germline, CDR1 is KGHSH and CDR2 LQKENI. As DNA, the CDR3 is TGTGCCAGCTCACCAAAAACAGGGACGTACGAGCAGTACTTC. This sequence encodes CASSPKTGTYEQYF. Together with reference TRBV18 and TRBJ2-7, the CDR3 gives the full variable domain: NAGVMQNPRHLVRRRGQEARLRCSPMKGHSHVYWYRQLPEEGLKFMVYLQKENIIDESGMPKERFSAEFPKEGPSILRIQQVVRGDSAAYFCASSPKTGTYEQYFGPGTRLTVT.

The chain joins TRBV10-3 to TRBJ2-1, with no clear D. Germline values: CDR1 ENHRY, CDR2 SYGVKD. The CDR3 runs 13 residues. V lost 10 bases and J 7 bases, leaving 17 bases between the germline ends. The CDR3 region is CATARLNGNEQFF. The CDR3 DNA sequence: TGTGCCACGGCCCGACTTAACGGAAATGAGCAGTTCTTC.